These 31 T cell receptor beta chains came from one sample sequenced in a study of cytotoxic CD8 clonotypes in ibrutinib-treated CLL. Using immunoSEQ multiplex PCR, the repertoire was profiled, and TCRdb retains in-frame clones only, with some absent. This table holds tens of thousands of clones, roughly 76% found once. The source material was PBMCs, sampled after 12 months of ibrutinib treatment. These receptors came from a human donor with chronic lymphocytic leukemia.

This clone was detected only a few times. This rearrangement joins TRBV18 to TRBJ1-2; 11 bases are shared with TRBD1. Germline-derived CDR1 and CDR2 are KGHSH and LQKENI. J lost 5 bases, V lost 6 bases, and 5 bases had no gene match. CDR3 length equals 14 residues. CDR3 residues: CASSGQGAAYGYTF. CDR3 nucleotides: TGTGCCAGCTCCGGACAGGGGGCTGCGTATGGCTACACCTTC.

This clone was recorded a few times. CDR3 bases: TGTGCCAGCAGGAGGGACGAGGGGAGAGGGACCCAGTACTTC. Its protein is CASRRDEGRGTQYF. The rearrangement joins TRBV2 to TRBJ2-5; D may be TRBD1 or TRBD2 (5 bases each). CDR3 length equals 14 residues. CDR1 is SNHLY and CDR2 is FYNNEI in the germline V gene. The V end lost 6 bases, the J end lost 7 bases, and 18 bases lay between the germline ends.

For the CDR3, the DNA is TGTGCCAGCTTCAGTGGGGGGGGTACCCTGAGGACTGAAGCTTTCTTT. Residues: CASFSGGGTLRTEAFF. This rearrangement joins TRBV5-4 to TRBJ1-1, with D possibly matching TRBD1 (5 bases). CDR3 size: 16 residues. Trimming stripped 7 bases from V and 5 bases from J, with 24 bases between. Per the germline V gene, CDR1 is SGHNT and CDR2 is YYREEE (reference sequence).

The rearrangement uses TRBV9 and TRBJ1-1, with a tentative D call TRBD1 (6 bases). The CDR3 is 16 amino acids. V was pared by 4 bases and J by 0 bases, with 16 bases between. Germline assignment: CDR1 SGDLS and CDR2 YYNGEE. The CDR3 region is CASSLYQGPLNTEAFF. CDR3 DNA sequence: TGTGCCAGCAGCCTTTACCAGGGGCCATTGAACACTGAAGCTTTCTTT.

Remarks on this clone: Germline is not matched at one junction end, which may reflect a read error. V gene TRBV7-7 combines with J gene TRBJ2-5; 11 nucleotides line up with TRBD2. The CDR3 sequence is 17 residues long. Looked up from germline, CDR1 is SSHAT and CDR2 is FNYEAQ (reference sequence). CDR3 residues: CASSLGVAGGPGETQYF. The CDR3 bases are TGTGCTAGCAGCTTAGGAGTAGCGGGGGGGCCCGGGGAGACCCAGTACTTC.

This clone was detected only once. The V gene is TRBV7-2, the J gene TRBJ1-2; D ambiguous. The CDR3 extends over 13 amino acids. Per the germline V gene, CDR1 is SGHTA and CDR2 is FQGNSA. With 3 bases removed from V and 3 bases from J, the gap between germline ends came to 8 bases. This chain's CDR3 is CASSLTVDYGYTF. In DNA, the CDR3 is TGTGCCAGCAGCTTGACGGTTGACTATGGCTACACCTTC.

Only a few counts were recorded for this clone. The gene calls are TRBV19 and TRBJ1-5, with 9 nucleotides matching TRBD1. Trimming at V came to 6 bases and at J to 2 bases, leaving 2 bases not matched to a gene. There are 14 residues in the CDR3. CDR1 is LNHDA and CDR2 is SQIVND in the germline V gene (reference sequence). The CDR3: CASSRTGGNQPQHF. The CDR3 DNA sequence: TGTGCCAGTAGCAGGACAGGGGGCAATCAGCCCCAGCATTTT. The variable domain in full, with the rest retrieved from reference TRBV19 and TRBJ1-5, is DGGITQSPKYLFRKEGQNVTLSCEQNLNHDAMYWYRQDPGQGLRLIYYSQIVNDFQKGDIAEGYSVSREKKESFPLTVTSAQKNPTAFYLCASSRTGGNQPQHFGDGTRLSIL.

In its sample, this clone was seen once. This rearrangement joins TRBV7-6 to TRBJ1-4; no reliable D call. The CDR3 length is 12 residues. Germline V gene data show CDR1 as SGHVS and CDR2 as FNYEAQ. The CDR3 sequence: CAAGTTNEKLFF. The CDR3 coding sequence is TGTGCTGCGGGGACAACTAATGAAAAACTGTTTTTT.

A few counts support this clone. The chain carries TRBV19 and TRBJ1-2, with D possibly TRBD1 on 6 matching bases. Germline values: CDR1 LNHDA, CDR2 SQIVND (reference sequence). This CDR3 contains 13 residues. With 9 bases removed from V and 4 bases from J, the gap between germline ends came to 15 bases. The CDR3, as DNA: TGTGCCAGCAGAACTCAGGGGAGCTATGGCTACACCTTC. This codes for CASRTQGSYGYTF.

This chain joins TRBV20-1 and TRBJ2-7; no firm D call. The V end was cut by 6 bases, the J end by 4 bases, with 10 bases between. The CDR3 spans 11 residues. CDR1 and CDR2 from the germline V gene are DFQATT and SNEGSKA (reference sequence). CDR3 sequence (DNA): TGCAGTGCCCAGACCTCTTACGAGCAGTACTTC. The encoded protein is CSAQTSYEQYF.

This clone was seen a handful of times. The genes are TRBV5-6 and TRBJ2-2; the D is unclear. Germline V gives CDR1 SGHDT, CDR2 YYEEEE. There are 13 residues in the CDR3. V dropped 0 bases and J dropped 7 bases, with 7 bases sitting between them. The CDR3 DNA follows: TGTGCCAGCAGCTTGGTTTTGGTCGGGGAGCTGTTTTTT. Its protein product is CASSLVLVGELFF.

The chain recombines TRBV5-1 with TRBJ1-5, with D possibly being TRBD1 (6 bases). The CDR3 sequence is 14 residues long. CDR1 and CDR2 from the germline V gene are SGHRS and YFSETQ. Trimming removed 4 bases from V and 4 bases from J, with 12 bases in between. CDR3 sequence: CASSPGERNQPQHF. The CDR3 DNA follows: TGCGCCAGCAGCCCAGGGGAGCGGAATCAGCCCCAGCATTTT. Full variable domain (missing parts from reference TRBV5-1 and TRBJ1-5): KAGVTQTPRYLIKTRGQQVTLSCSPISGHRSVSWYQQTPGQGLQFLFEYFSETQRNKGNFPGRFSGRQFSNSRSEMNVSTLELGDSALYLCASSPGERNQPQHFGDGTRLSIL.

This clone was observed a handful of times. J is TRBJ1-2 and V is TRBV10-1; D may be TRBD1 (6 bases). Germline-derived CDR1 and CDR2 are WNHNN and SYGVQD (reference sequence). The CDR3 has 15 amino acids. Trimming stripped 1 base from V and 3 bases from J, with 12 bases between. In DNA form, the CDR3 reads TGCGCCAGCAGTGAGTACTCCGGGACACACTATGGCTACACCTTC. This gives the protein CASSEYSGTHYGYTF.

There are a few counts of this clone. V usage is TRBV6-6 and J usage is TRBJ1-6; D remains unclear. This CDR3 comprises 16 residues. V was cut by 2 bases and J by 8 bases, with 16 bases left in between. Germline-derived CDR1 and CDR2 are MNHNY and SVGAGI (reference sequence). The CDR3 bases are TGTGCCAGCAGTTACGAAGGAGAAGAGGCTGATTCACCCCTCCACTTT. Protein product: CASSYEGEEADSPLHF.

A few counts support this clone. This chain joins TRBV19 and TRBJ1-4, with TRBD1 matching over 7 bases. V trimming: 5 bases; J trimming: 7 bases; junction bases outside the gene matches: 7. Looked up from germline, CDR1 is LNHDA and CDR2 is SQIVND (reference sequence). This CDR3 region has 14 residues. DNA of the CDR3: TGTGCCAGTAGTCAGACAGGGCTCTTTGAAAAACTGTTTTTT. Amino acids: CASSQTGLFEKLFF. The whole variable domain, filled in from reference TRBV19 and TRBJ1-4, reads DGGITQSPKYLFRKEGQNVTLSCEQNLNHDAMYWYRQDPGQGLRLIYYSQIVNDFQKGDIAEGYSVSREKKESFPLTVTSAQKNPTAFYLCASSQTGLFEKLFFGSGTQLSVL.

This clone appeared a few times. The chain employs TRBV6-5 and TRBJ2-1; 9 bases line up with TRBD1. With 4 bases clipped from V and 6 bases from J, the junction kept 1 base outside the gene matches. CDR3 length: 13 residues. The germline V gene encodes CDR1 MNHEY and CDR2 SVGAGI. DNA of the CDR3: TGTGCCAGCAGTTGGACAGGGGTCAATGAGCAGTTCTTC. Amino acid sequence: CASSWTGVNEQFF.

The V gene is TRBV6-1, the J gene TRBJ1-2, with 7 bases that match TRBD1. The CDR3 runs 14 residues. V shed 6 bases, J shed 4 bases, and the junction held 8 bases outside the gene matches. Germline assignment: CDR1 MNHNS and CDR2 SASEGT. In nucleotides, the CDR3 is TGTGCCAGCAGAGCCGGGACAGCCTTCTATGGCTACACCTTC. Amino acid sequence: CASRAGTAFYGYTF.

The V and J genes are TRBV28 and TRBJ1-4; 7 nucleotides align to TRBD1. Looked up from germline, CDR1 is MDHEN and CDR2 is SYDVKM. Trimming cost V 8 bases and J 12 bases; bases outside gene matches: 3. CDR3 length: 10 residues. CDR3 loop: CASGTEELFF. Here the CDR3 DNA reads TGTGCCAGCGGGACAGAGGAACTGTTTTTT. Using reference TRBV28 and TRBJ1-4 for the parts outside the CDR3, the full variable domain is DVKVTQSSRYLVKRTGEKVFLECVQDMDHENMFWYRQDPGLGLRLIYFSYDVKMKEKGDIPEGYSVSREKKERFSLILESASTNQTSMYLCASGTEELFFGSGTQLSVL.

V is TRBV5-1 and J is TRBJ2-3; perhaps TRBD2 as D (6 bases). The length of the CDR3 is 16 residues. Deletions cut 3 bases from V and 5 bases from J, with 19 bases between. Germline V gives CDR1 SGHRS, CDR2 YFSETQ. The CDR3: CASSSGGDLTLDTQYF. CDR3 coding DNA: TGCGCCAGCAGCTCAGGTGGGGACTTAACCCTAGATACGCAGTATTTT. The full variable domain, with the rest looked up from reference TRBV5-1 and TRBJ2-3, is KAGVTQTPRYLIKTRGQQVTLSCSPISGHRSVSWYQQTPGQGLQFLFEYFSETQRNKGNFPGRFSGRQFSNSRSEMNVSTLELGDSALYLCASSSGGDLTLDTQYFGPGTRLTVL.

This clone is a singleton in its sample. V usage is TRBV19 and J usage is TRBJ2-1; 10 nucleotides align to TRBD1. J lost 5 bases, V lost 9 bases, and 4 bases had no gene match. The CDR3 totals 13 residues. The germline V gene has CDR1 LNHDA and CDR2 SQIVND (reference sequence). The DNA for the CDR3 is TGTGCCAGCTCCGGGACAGGGGACAATGAGCAGTTCTTC. Amino acid sequence: CASSGTGDNEQFF.

This chain connects TRBV6-6 to TRBJ2-1; D is undetermined. There are 14 residues in the CDR3. The germline V and J ends were trimmed by 8 bases and 2 bases, with 13 bases remaining between them. Germline-derived CDR1 and CDR2 are MNHNY and SVGAGI (reference sequence). The CDR3 loop reads CASALSRPYNEQFF. DNA for the CDR3: TGTGCCAGCGCGCTTAGCAGACCCTACAATGAGCAGTTCTTC.

This clone came up many times. CDR3 amino acids: CSVEGQVNREVQPQHF. DNA of the CDR3: TGCAGCGTTGAAGGACAGGTGAACAGGGAGGTTCAGCCCCAGCATTTT. This rearrangement joins TRBV29-1 to TRBJ1-5; perhaps TRBD1 as D (6 bases). V was pared by 1 base and J by 6 bases, with 19 bases between. Germline lookup yields CDR1 SQVTM and CDR2 ANQGSEA. CDR3 length equals 16 residues. The whole variable domain, remainder taken from reference TRBV29-1 and TRBJ1-5, is SAVISQKPSRDICQRGTSLTIQCQVDSQVTMMFWYRQQPGQSLTLIATANQGSEATYESGFVIDKFPISRPNLTFSTLTVSNMSPEDSSIYLCSVEGQVNREVQPQHFGDGTRLSIL.

The V call is TRBV13, the J call TRBJ2-3; D perhaps matches TRBD1 (6 bases). Between the trimmed V and J ends, which lost 3 bases and 3 bases, there was a span of 13 bases. The CDR3 contains 15 residues. Per the germline V gene, CDR1 is PRHDT and CDR2 is FYEKMQ (reference sequence). The CDR3 nucleotides are TGTGCCAGCAGCTTTAGGGCCAGGGGAACAGATACGCAGTATTTT. The encoded protein is CASSFRARGTDTQYF.

This rearrangement joins TRBV7-3 to TRBJ2-1; TRBD1 matches at 7 bases. J was trimmed by 3 bases and V by 5 bases; bases with no gene match: 10. Germline lookup yields CDR1 SGHTA and CDR2 FQGTGA. The CDR3 length is 16 residues. In DNA form, the CDR3 reads TGTGCCAGCAGCCTAGCAAGGGACAGTAACTACAATGAGCAGTTCTTC. Its protein is CASSLARDSNYNEQFF.

The CDR3: CASRTSGSPPVAMGNEQFF. The CDR3, as DNA: TGTGCCAGCCGAACTAGCGGGTCCCCCCCGGTCGCCATGGGCAATGAGCAGTTCTTC. The rearrangement joins TRBV27 to TRBJ2-1; 9 bases map to TRBD2. Germline V CDR1 and CDR2: MNHEY, SMNVEV (reference sequence). After removal of 8 bases from V and 6 bases from J, the junction contained 23 bases not matched to a gene. CDR3 length equals 19 residues.

Only a few counts were recorded for this clone. In DNA form, the CDR3 reads TGTGCCAGCTCACCACGGACACGTTCAGGGGGAGGGGGCTACACCTTC. Translating it yields CASSPRTRSGGGGYTF. The chain combines TRBV18 with TRBJ1-2; 7 bases match TRBD1. Looked up from germline, CDR1 is KGHSH and CDR2 is LQKENI. V lost 1 base and J lost 8; bases outside the gene matches: 13. This CDR3 is 16 amino acids long.

In this sample, this clone is medium-sized. The V and J genes are TRBV5-4 and TRBJ2-7; 8 bases are a match to TRBD2. There are 14 residues in the CDR3. CDR1 is SGHNT, CDR2 YYREEE, per germline (reference sequence). V lost 4 bases to trimming and J lost 6 bases; unmatched junction nucleotides: 9. In nucleotides, the CDR3 is TGTGCCAGCAGCCCCGGGAGGGGGTCTCGCGAGCAGTACTTC. Translation gives CASSPGRGSREQYF.

This sequence joins TRBV7-2 and TRBJ2-2; unclear D gene. The CDR3 sequence is 14 residues long. Germline V gene lookup returns CDR1 SGHTA and CDR2 FQGNSA. V dropped 8 bases and J dropped 1 base, with 11 bases sitting between them. CDR3 amino acids: CASAASGNTGELFF. For the CDR3, the DNA is TGTGCCAGCGCGGCTAGTGGGAACACCGGGGAGCTGTTTTTT.

This chain uses TRBV7-9 with TRBJ1-4, with D possibly being TRBD1 (6 bases). The germline V and J ends were trimmed by 3 bases and 8 bases, with 13 bases remaining between them. CDR3 length equals 14 residues. Germline V lookup: CDR1 SEHNR, CDR2 FQNEAQ (reference sequence). CDR3 residues: CASSFWTVEEKLFF. The CDR3 nucleotides read TGTGCCAGCAGCTTCTGGACAGTAGAGGAAAAACTGTTTTTT. Using reference TRBV7-9 and TRBJ1-4 for the parts outside the CDR3, the full variable domain is DTGVSQNPRHKITKRGQNVTFRCDPISEHNRLYWYRQTLGQGPEFLTYFQNEAQLEKSRLLSDRFSAERPKGSFSTLEIQRTEQGDSAMYLCASSFWTVEEKLFFGSGTQLSVL.

The rearrangement uses TRBV19 and TRBJ1-6; 7 bases map to TRBD1. Germline assignment: CDR1 LNHDA and CDR2 SQIVND (reference sequence). The length of the CDR3 is 14 residues. The V gene end was trimmed by 3 bases and the J gene end by 7 bases; junction bases not matched to a gene: 3. The CDR3 here is CASSMDRRNSPLHF. Written as DNA, the CDR3 is TGTGCCAGTAGTATGGACAGGAGAAATTCACCCCTCCACTTT.

The V gene is TRBV5-6, the J gene TRBJ2-7, with 9 bases lining up with TRBD1. Losses at the gene ends were 3 bases for V and 3 bases for J; bases not matched to a gene: 4. This CDR3 region has 14 residues. CDR1 SGHDT and CDR2 YYEEEE come from the germline V gene. The DNA of the CDR3 is TGTGCCAGCAGCTCCGGGACAGGGCTCTACGAGCAGTACTTC. It codes for CASSSGTGLYEQYF.